The entry below gives a single TCR beta chain sequence along with its context. Time point noted: sample taken at primary tumor resection. The sequenced material consisted of unsorted whole RNA from tumor, nontumor lung or frozen PBMC. Trimming cost V 5 bases and J 5 bases; bases outside gene matches: 9. In germline, CDR1 is DFQATT, CDR2 SNEGSKA (reference sequence). This CDR3 contains 15 residues. This sample was included in a study of spatial heterogeneity in lung cancer. Every cDNA TCR molecule received its own unique molecular identifier. TCRdb ran MiXCR on the 5' RACE reads and lists one entry per CDR3 protein. Of tens of thousands of distinct CDR3 sequences in the sample, about 7.8% were seen once.

The sequence came from a male donor with early-stage non-small cell lung cancer. The gene calls are TRBV20-1 and TRBJ1-6, with 7 bases aligning to TRBD1. The source was PBMCs, collected at surgery. This CDR3 reads CSAATGTVNNSPLHF. The CDR3 nucleotides are TGCAGTGCTGCAACCGGGACAGTTAATAATTCACCCCTCCACTTT.